This passage covers 22 T cell receptor beta chains from one sample sequenced in a study of T cell responses to AZD1222 COVID-19 vaccine (dated by TCRdb to 2020 to 2022). Preparation of the library involved the immunoSEQ multiplex PCR assay. Entries here come from immuneACCESS through TCRdb and include only in-frame sequences with V and J called. Some clones fail to appear in such tables; in the studies checked, an unresolved V gene covers under half of the shortfall, and the cause of the remainder is unknown. For this sample there are 100,000 to 150,000 clones; about 93% appear just once. The ten largest clones represent around 5% of the sample. The time point label of this sample denotes: baseline before first vaccination. The source was peripheral blood, collected on day 0 of AZD1222 vaccination. Receptors originate from an adult in good health.

This clone has a single count. The V gene is TRBV7-3, the J gene TRBJ2-5, with D maybe TRBD2 (6 bases). Trimming left V 5 bases short and J 4 bases short, with 14 bases between. Germline CDR1 SGHTA, CDR2 FQGTGA. The CDR3 contains 14 residues. The CDR3 DNA reads TGTGCCAGCAGCAAGGGCGGCGGGGTAGAGACCCAGTACTTC. Translated, it gives CASSKGGGVETQYF.

This chain links TRBV28 with TRBJ1-2; D is ambiguous. Trimming removed 6 bases at V and 8 bases at J, with 10 bases between. The CDR3 totals 11 residues. Germline CDR1 reads MDHEN; CDR2 reads SYDVKM. The CDR3 loop reads CASSISRGYTF. The CDR3, as DNA: TGTGCCAGCAGCATTAGCAGGGGCTACACCTTC.

In DNA, the CDR3 is TGTGCCAGCACCGAAACACCCAACGAGCAGTACTTC. Its translation: CASTETPNEQYF. The V gene is TRBV28, the J gene TRBJ2-7; D gene ambiguous. The length of the CDR3 is 12 residues. V lost 7 bases and J 5 bases, leaving 12 bases between the germline ends. Germline lookup yields CDR1 MDHEN and CDR2 SYDVKM.

The J gene is TRBJ1-5, the V gene TRBV7-9; no firm D call. The CDR3 totals 14 residues. Germline V gene sequence: CDR1 SEHNR, CDR2 FQNEAQ (reference sequence). V was clipped by 8 bases and J by 6 bases, with 17 bases between them. Written as DNA, the CDR3 is TGTGCCAGCTGCAAAAGTGGAGCAAGTCAGCCCCAGCATTTT. This codes for CASCKSGASQPQHF.

The V call is TRBV6-5, the J call TRBJ1-1; 7 nucleotides agree with TRBD1. Germline-derived CDR1 and CDR2 are MNHEY and SVGAGI. CDR3 length: 15 amino acids. The V gene end was trimmed by 5 bases and the J gene end by 2 bases; junction bases not matched to a gene: 8. This chain's CDR3 is CASSRDSLVNTEAFF. CDR3 sequence (DNA): TGTGCCAGCAGTAGGGACAGCCTAGTAAACACTGAAGCTTTCTTT.

This chain uses TRBV19 with TRBJ1-5; 7 bases are a match to TRBD1. CDR3 length: 16 residues. In germline, CDR1 is LNHDA, CDR2 SQIVND (reference sequence). V shed 4 bases and J 0 bases; nucleotides not matched to a gene: 6. The CDR3 is CASSKTGFDSNQPQHF. CDR3 nucleotides: TGTGCCAGTAGTAAGACAGGGTTCGATAGCAATCAGCCCCAGCATTTT. The whole variable domain, remainder taken from reference TRBV19 and TRBJ1-5, is DGGITQSPKYLFRKEGQNVTLSCEQNLNHDAMYWYRQDPGQGLRLIYYSQIVNDFQKGDIAEGYSVSREKKESFPLTVTSAQKNPTAFYLCASSKTGFDSNQPQHFGDGTRLSIL.

This clone was seen just once. The chain employs TRBV7-9 and TRBJ1-3; D not certain. The CDR3 has 15 residues. Between the trimmed V and J ends, which lost 1 base and 0 bases, there was a span of 7 bases. Germline V gene sequence: CDR1 SEHNR, CDR2 FQNEAQ (reference sequence). CDR3 protein: CASSLGRSSGNTIYF. The CDR3 DNA is TGTGCCAGCAGCTTAGGCCGTTCCTCTGGAAACACCATATATTTT.

This chain joins TRBV9 and TRBJ2-2; D unresolved. The V gene's germline CDR1 is SGDLS and CDR2 YYNGEE. This CDR3 region has 14 residues. Trimming pared 3 bases from V and 1 base from J, leaving 7 bases between. The chain's CDR3 is CASSGAVNTGELFF. In DNA, the CDR3 is TGTGCCAGCAGCGGCGCGGTGAACACCGGGGAGCTGTTTTTT.

The CDR3 DNA reads as TGCGCCAGCAGCCCACCCCGGGCCACCGGGGAGCTGTTTTTT. As protein: CASSPPRATGELFF. This chain joins TRBV5-1 and TRBJ2-2; D gene uncertain. Looked up from germline, CDR1 is SGHRS and CDR2 is YFSETQ. Between the trimmed V and J ends, which lost 4 bases and 4 bases, there was a span of 11 bases. CDR3 size: 14 residues.

V gene TRBV10-3 combines with J gene TRBJ1-5; 8 nucleotides align to TRBD1. The junction had 4 bases not matched to a gene; V was cut back by 2 bases and J by 7 bases. The CDR3 runs 14 residues. The germline V gene encodes CDR1 ENHRY and CDR2 SYGVKD. This CDR3 is CAISEGQGEQPQHF. The CDR3 nucleotides read TGTGCCATCAGTGAGGGACAGGGCGAGCAGCCCCAGCATTTT.

The genes are TRBV28 and TRBJ1-6; D is unclear. Trimming left V 5 bases short and J 12 bases short, with 11 bases between. CDR3 length equals 12 residues. CDR1 is MDHEN and CDR2 is SYDVKM in the germline V gene. Written as DNA, the CDR3 is TGTGCCAGCAGTCCATTTCTCGAACCCCTCCACTTT. It codes for CASSPFLEPLHF.

This chain links TRBV7-7 with TRBJ2-1; D unclear. Germline V gene sequence: CDR1 SSHAT, CDR2 FNYEAQ (reference sequence). CDR3 length: 13 residues. The V end was cut by 2 bases, the J end by 7 bases, with 9 bases between. The CDR3 sequence is CASSLYEGNEQFF. The CDR3 region has the DNA TGTGCCAGCAGCTTATACGAAGGGAATGAGCAGTTCTTC.

The rearrangement uses TRBV6-5 and TRBJ1-2; 7 bases are a match to TRBD1. The CDR3 covers 14 residues. Per germline, CDR1 MNHEY and CDR2 SVGAGI. V dropped 4 bases and J dropped 4; count of bases not matched to a gene: 6. Here the CDR3 reads CASSSTDRIYGYTF. The CDR3 DNA reads as TGTGCCAGCAGTTCGACGGACAGGATCTATGGCTACACCTTC.

This chain's CDR3 is CATSRGVNQPQHF. CDR3 sequence (DNA): TGTGCCACCAGCAGAGGGGTAAATCAGCCCCAGCATTTT. V usage is TRBV15 and J usage is TRBJ1-5; D gene unclear. With 1 base removed from V and 4 bases from J, the gap between germline ends came to 5 bases. CDR1 is LNHNV and CDR2 is YYDKDF in the germline V gene (reference sequence). This CDR3 is built from 13 residues.

The chain links TRBV5-1 to TRBJ1-4; D gene unclear. The CDR3 spans 13 residues. CDR1 is SGHRS, CDR2 YFSETQ, per germline. Trimming removed 6 bases at V and 6 bases at J, with 12 bases between. CDR3 coding DNA: TGCGCCAGCAAATCGGAGGGTTATGAAAAACTGTTTTTT. Encoded protein: CASKSEGYEKLFF.

The chain is built from TRBV10-1 and TRBJ2-7; unclear D gene. The V and J ends lost 3 bases and 0 bases respectively, with 12 bases between them. This CDR3 is built from 15 residues. Germline values: CDR1 WNHNN, CDR2 SYGVQD (reference sequence). This CDR3 is CASSDMPSLSYEQYF. CDR3 bases: TGCGCCAGCAGTGATATGCCGTCCCTCTCCTACGAGCAGTACTTC.

The chain has TRBV6-5 and TRBJ1-1; 8 bases line up with TRBD1. J was trimmed by 3 bases and V by 5 bases; bases with no gene match: 5. The CDR3 contains 14 residues. Germline loops: CDR1 MNHEY, CDR2 SVGAGI. CDR3 DNA sequence: TGTGCCAGCAGTAGGGACAGGACGGACACTGAAGCTTTCTTT. Translation: CASSRDRTDTEAFF.

The genes are TRBV6-5 and TRBJ1-3; TRBD1 aligns across 9 bases. The CDR3 covers 15 residues. The V segment lost 8 bases and the J segment 8 bases; nucleotides outside the gene matches: 13. Germline-derived CDR1 and CDR2 are MNHEY and SVGAGI. For the CDR3, the DNA is TGTGCCAGCCAGCCAGGGACAGGGTTCACTTACACCATATATTTT. This encodes CASQPGTGFTYTIYF.

The rearrangement links TRBV7-9 to TRBJ2-3, with D perhaps matching TRBD1 (5 bases). Trimming left V 1 base short and J 4 bases short, with 15 bases between. From germline, CDR1 is SEHNR and CDR2 FQNEAQ (reference sequence). The CDR3 runs to 16 residues. The CDR3 loop is CASSLVSSQGADTQYF. CDR3 in DNA: TGTGCCAGCAGCTTAGTTTCCTCGCAGGGCGCAGATACGCAGTATTTT.

V gene TRBV12-3 or TRBV12-4 combines with J gene TRBJ1-2, with 7 bases lining up with TRBD1. The CDR3 contains 13 residues. J gave up 8 bases and V 10 bases, and 13 bases lay outside the gene matches. The CDR3 loop reads CATLDRPPRGYTF. Written as DNA, the CDR3 is TGTGCCACCTTGGACAGGCCCCCGCGAGGCTACACCTTC.

V and J are TRBV28 and TRBJ1-5; maybe TRBD1 (5 bases). The CDR3 has 13 amino acids. Trimming left V 5 bases short and J 4 bases short, with 9 bases between. Germline lookup yields CDR1 MDHEN and CDR2 SYDVKM. The CDR3 DNA reads as TGTGCCAGCAGTGTGGGGCTGAATCAGCCCCAGCATTTT. Its translation is CASSVGLNQPQHF. The entire variable domain, with the rest obtained from reference TRBV28 and TRBJ1-5, is as follows: DVKVTQSSRYLVKRTGEKVFLECVQDMDHENMFWYRQDPGLGLRLIYFSYDVKMKEKGDIPEGYSVSREKKERFSLILESASTNQTSMYLCASSVGLNQPQHFGDGTRLSIL.

This chain joins TRBV28 and TRBJ1-3; the D gene is possibly TRBD1 (5 bases). Germline V gives CDR1 MDHEN, CDR2 SYDVKM. The V end lost 3 bases, the J end lost 0 bases, and 9 bases lay between the germline ends. This CDR3 region has 15 residues. CDR3 coding DNA: TGTGCCAGCAGTTTTCAGGGTCTCTCTGGAAACACCATATATTTT. It is translated as CASSFQGLSGNTIYF.